The 17 T cell receptor delta chains below were found in one sample sequenced in a study of gamma-delta chains in newborns, infants, children. TCRdb reanalysed the reads via CATT. The sample records around 5,000 delta-chain clones, more than 2.5% being singletons. The sample comprised blood. All receptors derive from a child who was a newborn, infant or young child, either healthy, febrile or measles-vaccinated (not recorded which).

V and J are TRDV2 and TRDJ1, with 13 bases lining up with TRDD3. J lost 0 bases, V lost 0 bases, and 3 bases had no gene match. The germline V gene encodes CDR1 GEAIGNYY and CDR2 EKD. The CDR3 is 17 amino acids. CDR3 DNA sequence: TGTGCCTGTGACACCGTACTGGGGGATACGTACACCGATAAACTCATCTTT. Amino acid sequence: CACDTVLGDTYTDKLIF.

This clone counts as medium-sized. The rearrangement uses TRDV2 and TRDJ2; 8 bases match TRDD3. The CDR3 contains 21 residues. The germline gives CDR1 GEAIGNYY, CDR2 EKD. V lost 1 base to trimming and J lost 0 bases; unmatched junction nucleotides: 18. CDR3 sequence: CACDTVYTGGPFVSLTAQLFF. CDR3 nucleotide sequence: TGTGCCTGTGACACGGTTTATACTGGGGGCCCATTTGTATCTTTGACAGCACAACTCTTCTTT.

The rearrangement joins TRDV2 to TRDJ3, with 7 bases identical to TRDD3. CDR3 size: 19 residues. Unmatched junction bases numbered 8, after V lost 0 bases and J lost 1 base. CDR1 and CDR2 (germline): GEAIGNYY, EKD. Here the CDR3 reads CACDTVWGYNSWDTRQMFF. In DNA form, the CDR3 reads TGTGCCTGTGACACCGTCTGGGGATATAATTCCTGGGACACCCGACAGATGTTTTTC.

V usage is TRDV2 and J usage is TRDJ3; 13 bases line up with TRDD3. Trimming at V came to 2 bases and at J to 2 bases, leaving 8 bases not matched to a gene. The CDR3 consists of 20 residues. Germline V gene lookup returns CDR1 GEAIGNYY and CDR2 EKD. CDR3 nucleotide sequence: TGTGCCTGTGACAGAATGGTACTGGGGGATACGCCCTGGGACACCCGACAGATGTTTTTC. Its translation: CACDRMVLGDTPWDTRQMFF.

V is TRDV2 and J is TRDJ3; TRDD3 aligns across 9 bases. The trim removed 1 base at V and 1 base at J, leaving 7 bases unmatched. Germline loops: CDR1 GEAIGNYY, CDR2 EKD. The CDR3 has 19 residues. The CDR3 DNA reads TGTGCCTGTGACACGACGGGGATACGCGGGTCCTGGGACACCCGACAGATGTTTTTC. Amino acid sequence: CACDTTGIRGSWDTRQMFF.

The CDR3 spells CAFRLRRATDKLIF. CDR3 nucleotides: TGTGCCTTCCGCCTTCGGCGGGCAACCGATAAACTCATCTTT. J is TRDJ1 and V is TRDV3; a possible D gene is TRDD2 (5 bases). This CDR3 comprises 14 residues. Trimming stripped 3 bases from V and 2 bases from J, with 16 bases between. The germline gives CDR1 TVYSNPD, CDR2 GDNSRS (reference sequence).

This clone was detected only a few times. The same CDR3 can be traced to other DNA sequences in this sample. V usage is TRDV2 and J usage is TRDJ1; 8 bases fit TRDD3. The germline V gene encodes CDR1 GEAIGNYY and CDR2 EKD. The CDR3 runs to 14 residues. Losses at the gene ends were 3 bases for V and 6 bases for J; bases not matched to a gene: 8. The CDR3 DNA is TGTGCCTGTGACTTGCTGGGGGAGAACAATAAACTCATCTTT. Its protein product is CACDLLGENNKLIF.

This clone has only a few counts. One end of the junction does not line up with germline, which may come from a read error. This specimen includes other DNA sequences encoding the same CDR3. This chain joins TRDV2 and TRDJ3, with 8 bases identical to TRDD3. CDR1 and CDR2 from the germline V gene are GEAIGNYY and EKD. The CDR3 has 18 residues. The CDR3 nucleotides are TGCGCCTGTGACAACGTACTGGGGGGTTCCTGGGACACCCGACAGATGTTTTTC. Protein product: CACDNVLGGSWDTRQMFF.

By sample fraction, this clone is large. The chain carries TRDV2 and TRDJ1; 10 bases line up with TRDD3. The trim removed 0 bases at V and 3 bases at J, leaving 0 bases unmatched. CDR3 length: 14 residues. Germline V gene data show CDR1 as GEAIGNYY and CDR2 as EKD. The CDR3, as DNA: TGTGCCTGTGACACCTGGGGGATACCCGATAAACTCATCTTT. This gives the protein CACDTWGIPDKLIF.

On this clone itself: A much larger clone differs from this one at a single base, so this may be a read error. This sequence joins TRDV2 and TRDJ2; 8 bases line up with TRDD3. Germline-derived CDR1 and CDR2 are GEAIGNYY and EKD. V trimming: 3 bases; J trimming: 5 bases; junction bases outside the gene matches: 4. The CDR3 is 14 residues long. This chain's CDR3 is CACDVLGVTAQLFF. CDR3 coding DNA: TGTGCCTGTGACGTACTGGGGGTTACAGCACAACTCTTCTTT.

A word on this clone: Given a much more abundant clone one base away, this may be a read error. The genes are TRDV2 and TRDJ1; 9 bases are shared with TRDD3. Germline CDR1 and CDR2: GEAIGNYY and EKD. This CDR3 is built from 14 residues. With 1 base clipped from V and 2 bases from J, the junction kept 1 base outside the gene matches. CDR3 amino acids: CACDTLGETDKLIF. CDR3 nucleotide sequence: TGTGCCTGTGACACACTGGGGGAAACCGATAAACTCATCTTT.

This clone was found a few times. The chain uses TRDV2 and TRDJ3; D not certain. The V gene lost 1 base and the J gene lost 0 bases, with 12 bases spanning the gap. Germline assignment: CDR1 GEAIGNYY and CDR2 EKD. The CDR3 is 18 amino acids. As DNA, the CDR3 is TGTGCCTGTGACACTATGCGGAGAAGCTCCTGGGACACCCGACAGATGTTTTTC. The encoded protein is CACDTMRRSSWDTRQMFF.

A note on this clone: The same CDR3 can be traced to other DNA sequences in this sample. The chain employs TRDV2 and TRDJ1; a possible D gene is TRDD3 (5 bases). V lost 3 bases and J lost 1, with 20 bases in between. The germline CDR1 and CDR2 sequences are GEAIGNYY and EKD. The CDR3 length is 17 residues. CDR3 coding DNA: TGTGCCTGTGACCCTGTACTTGGGGTCCTCGGCACCGATAAACTCATCTTT. Translated, it gives CACDPVLGVLGTDKLIF.

This clone has more than one count but fewer than ten. A much larger clone lies one base from this, so it may be a read error. V gene TRDV2 combines with J gene TRDJ3, with 9 bases that match TRDD3. The germline V gene encodes CDR1 GEAIGNYY and CDR2 EKD. The CDR3 extends over 18 amino acids. CDR3 sequence: CARDKILGDSWDTRQMFF. CDR3 nucleotide sequence: TGTGCCCGTGACAAAATACTGGGGGACTCCTGGGACACCCGACAGATGTTTTTC.

This clone came up a few times. A read error is possible here, since a much larger clone lies one base away. Other DNA sequences in this specimen translate into the identical CDR3. The chain employs TRDV2 and TRDJ3; 9 bases are shared with TRDD3. V shed 0 bases, J shed 0 bases, and the junction held 5 bases outside the gene matches. CDR3 length equals 19 residues. The germline CDR1 and CDR2 sequences are GEAIGNYY and EKD. In DNA form, the CDR3 reads TGTGCCTGTGACACCGTACTGGGGGAAAGCTCCTGGGACACCCGACAGATGTTTTTC. As protein: CACDTVLGESSWDTRQMFF.

This clone is labeled as medium-sized (0.01 to 0.1%). Other DNA sequences in this specimen translate into the identical CDR3. The chain combines TRDV2 with TRDJ1, with TRDD3 matching over 7 bases. There are 15 residues in the CDR3. Losses at the gene ends were 4 bases for V and 2 bases for J; bases not matched to a gene: 9. Germline CDR1 reads GEAIGNYY; CDR2 reads EKD. The DNA of the CDR3 is TGTGCCTGTGATTTGCTGGGGGGCAATACCGATAAACTCATCTTT. It yields the protein CACDLLGGNTDKLIF.

The rearrangement joins TRDV2 to TRDJ1; 9 nucleotides line up with TRDD3. The ends lost 0 bases at V and 5 bases at J; junction bases unmatched: 3. The CDR3 loop spans 14 amino acids. Germline V gene lookup returns CDR1 GEAIGNYY and CDR2 EKD. This chain's CDR3 is CACDTWGIEDKLIF. For the CDR3, the DNA is TGTGCCTGTGACACCTGGGGGATAGAAGATAAACTCATCTTT.